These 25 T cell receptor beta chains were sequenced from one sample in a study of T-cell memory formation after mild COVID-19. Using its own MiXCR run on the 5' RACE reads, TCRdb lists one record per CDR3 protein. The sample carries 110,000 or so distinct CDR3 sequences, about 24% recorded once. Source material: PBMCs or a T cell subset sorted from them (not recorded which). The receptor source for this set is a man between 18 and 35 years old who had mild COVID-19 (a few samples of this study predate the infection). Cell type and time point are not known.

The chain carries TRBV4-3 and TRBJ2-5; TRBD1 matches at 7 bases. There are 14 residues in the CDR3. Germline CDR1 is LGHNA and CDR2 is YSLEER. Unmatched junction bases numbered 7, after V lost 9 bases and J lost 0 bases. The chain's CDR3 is CARGGQLYQETQYF. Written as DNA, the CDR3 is TGCGCCAGAGGGGGACAGCTATACCAAGAGACCCAGTACTTC.

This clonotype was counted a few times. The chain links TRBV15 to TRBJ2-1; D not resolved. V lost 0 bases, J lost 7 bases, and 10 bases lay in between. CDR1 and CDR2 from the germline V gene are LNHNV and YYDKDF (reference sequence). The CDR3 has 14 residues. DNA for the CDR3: TGTGCCACCAGCAGAGATTCAGGATCGAATGAGCAGTTCTTC. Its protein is CATSRDSGSNEQFF.

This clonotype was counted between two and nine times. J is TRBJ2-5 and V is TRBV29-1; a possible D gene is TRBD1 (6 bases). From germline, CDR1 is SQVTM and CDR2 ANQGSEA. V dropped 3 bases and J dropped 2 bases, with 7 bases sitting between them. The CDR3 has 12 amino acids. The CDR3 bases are TGCAGCGTTGAGGACAGACAAGAGACCCAGTACTTC. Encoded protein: CSVEDRQETQYF.

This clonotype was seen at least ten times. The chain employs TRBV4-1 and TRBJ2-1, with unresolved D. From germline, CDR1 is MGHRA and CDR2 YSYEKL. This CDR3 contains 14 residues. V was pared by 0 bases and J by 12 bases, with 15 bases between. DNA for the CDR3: TGCGCCAGCAGCCAAGATTGGGCGGAAGGTGGGCAGTTCTTC. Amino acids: CASSQDWAEGGQFF.

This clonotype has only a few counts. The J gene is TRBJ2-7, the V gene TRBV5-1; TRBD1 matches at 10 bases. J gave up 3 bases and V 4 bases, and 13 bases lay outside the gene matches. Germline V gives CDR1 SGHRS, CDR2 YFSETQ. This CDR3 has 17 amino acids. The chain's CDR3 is CASSPKDRDRGIYEQYV. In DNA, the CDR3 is TGCGCCAGCAGCCCAAAAGACCGGGACAGGGGTATCTACGAGCAGTACGTC.

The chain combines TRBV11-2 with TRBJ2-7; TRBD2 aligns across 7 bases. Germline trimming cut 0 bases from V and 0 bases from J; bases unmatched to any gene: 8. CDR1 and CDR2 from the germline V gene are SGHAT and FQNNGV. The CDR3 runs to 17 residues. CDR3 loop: CASSLEGLAEHSYEQYF. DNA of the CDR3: TGTGCCAGCAGCTTAGAAGGGCTAGCGGAACACTCCTACGAGCAGTACTTC.

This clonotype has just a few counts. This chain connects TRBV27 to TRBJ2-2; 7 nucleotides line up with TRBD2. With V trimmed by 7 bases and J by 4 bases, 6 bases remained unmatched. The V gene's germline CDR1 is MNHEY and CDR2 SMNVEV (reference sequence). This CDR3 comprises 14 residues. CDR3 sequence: CASTPPGGTGELFF. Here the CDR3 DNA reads TGTGCCAGCACCCCTCCGGGGGGCACCGGGGAGCTGTTTTTT.

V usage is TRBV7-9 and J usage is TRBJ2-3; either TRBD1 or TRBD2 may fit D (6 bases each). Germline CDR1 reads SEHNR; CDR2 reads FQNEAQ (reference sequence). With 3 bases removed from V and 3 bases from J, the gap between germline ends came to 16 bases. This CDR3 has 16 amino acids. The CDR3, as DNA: TGTGCCAGCAGCTTGACGGGGGCGAGGTTGACAGATACGCAGTATTTT. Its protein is CASSLTGARLTDTQYF.

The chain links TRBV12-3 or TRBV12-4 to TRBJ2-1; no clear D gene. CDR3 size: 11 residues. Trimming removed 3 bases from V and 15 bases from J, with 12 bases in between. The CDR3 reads CASSFGLPTFF. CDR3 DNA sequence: TGTGCCAGCAGTTTTGGCCTGCCCACGTTCTTC.

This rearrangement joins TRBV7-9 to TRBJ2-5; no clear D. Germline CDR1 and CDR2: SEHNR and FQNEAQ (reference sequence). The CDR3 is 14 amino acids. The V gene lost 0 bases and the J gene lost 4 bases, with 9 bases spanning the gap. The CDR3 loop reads CASSLAQRSETQYF. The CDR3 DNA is TGTGCCAGCAGCTTAGCGCAAAGGTCAGAGACCCAGTACTTC.

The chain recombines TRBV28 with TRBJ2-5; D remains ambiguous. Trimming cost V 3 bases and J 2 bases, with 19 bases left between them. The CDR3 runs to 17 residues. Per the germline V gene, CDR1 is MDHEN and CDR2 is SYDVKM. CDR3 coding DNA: TGTGCCAGCAGTTTCGAAACTCCCAGTAATATACAAGAGACCCAGTACTTC. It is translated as CASSFETPSNIQETQYF.

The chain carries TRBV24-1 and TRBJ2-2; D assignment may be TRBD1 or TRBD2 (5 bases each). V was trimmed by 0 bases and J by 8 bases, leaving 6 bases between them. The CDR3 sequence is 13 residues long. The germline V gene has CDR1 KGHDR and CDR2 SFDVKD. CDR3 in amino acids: CATSDLGTGELFF. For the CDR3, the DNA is TGTGCCACCAGTGATTTGGGGACGGGGGAGCTGTTTTTT.

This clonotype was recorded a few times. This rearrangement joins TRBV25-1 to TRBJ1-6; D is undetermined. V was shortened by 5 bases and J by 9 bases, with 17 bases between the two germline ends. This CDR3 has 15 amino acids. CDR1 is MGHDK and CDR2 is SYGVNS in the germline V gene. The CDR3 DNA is TGTGCCAGCAGTCCCGGGTTGGTGTTGGTTTCACCCCTCCACTTT. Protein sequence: CASSPGLVLVSPLHF.

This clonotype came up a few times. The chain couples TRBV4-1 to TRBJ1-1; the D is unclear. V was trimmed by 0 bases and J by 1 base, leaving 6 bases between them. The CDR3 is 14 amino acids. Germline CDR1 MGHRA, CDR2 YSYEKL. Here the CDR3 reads CASSQDVSNTEAFF. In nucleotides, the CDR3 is TGCGCCAGCAGCCAAGATGTGTCGAACACTGAAGCTTTCTTT.

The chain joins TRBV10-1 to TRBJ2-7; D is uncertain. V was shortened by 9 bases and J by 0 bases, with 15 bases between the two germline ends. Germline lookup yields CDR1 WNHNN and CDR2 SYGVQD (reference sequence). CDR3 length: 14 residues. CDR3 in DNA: TGCGCCAGTTCGGGCGGTTATAGCTCCTACGAGCAGTACTTC. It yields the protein CASSGGYSSYEQYF.

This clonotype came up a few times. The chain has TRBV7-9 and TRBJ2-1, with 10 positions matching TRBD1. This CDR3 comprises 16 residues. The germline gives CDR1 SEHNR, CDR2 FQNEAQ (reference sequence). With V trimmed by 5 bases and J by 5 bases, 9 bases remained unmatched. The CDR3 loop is CASSLQPGQGDNEQFF. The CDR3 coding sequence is TGTGCCAGCAGCCTGCAACCTGGACAGGGGGACAATGAGCAGTTCTTC.

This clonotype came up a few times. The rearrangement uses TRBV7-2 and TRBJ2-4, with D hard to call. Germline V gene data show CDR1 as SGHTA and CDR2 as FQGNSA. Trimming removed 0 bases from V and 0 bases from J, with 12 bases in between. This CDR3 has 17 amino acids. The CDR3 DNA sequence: TGTGCCAGCAGCTTAGCGGTAGCCACTTTAGCCAAAAACATTCAGTACTTC. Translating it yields CASSLAVATLAKNIQYF.

The CDR3, as DNA: TGCGCCAGCAGACCCGGGCGGGGCGCCACTGAAGCTTTCTTT. The encoded protein is CASRPGRGATEAFF. V usage is TRBV5-1 and J usage is TRBJ1-1, with D perhaps TRBD1 (5 bases). Germline CDR1 SGHRS, CDR2 YFSETQ. V lost 5 bases and J 4 bases, leaving 15 bases between the germline ends. The CDR3 sequence is 14 residues long. The whole variable domain, filled in from reference TRBV5-1 and TRBJ1-1, reads KAGVTQTPRYLIKTRGQQVTLSCSPISGHRSVSWYQQTPGQGLQFLFEYFSETQRNKGNFPGRFSGRQFSNSRSEMNVSTLELGDSALYLCASRPGRGATEAFFGQGTRLTVV.

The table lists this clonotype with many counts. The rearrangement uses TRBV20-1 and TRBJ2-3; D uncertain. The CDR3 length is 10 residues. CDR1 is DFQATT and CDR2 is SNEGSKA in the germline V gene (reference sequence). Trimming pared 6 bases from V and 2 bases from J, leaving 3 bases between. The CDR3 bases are TGCAGTGCCATCACAGATACGCAGTATTTT. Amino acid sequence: CSAITDTQYF.

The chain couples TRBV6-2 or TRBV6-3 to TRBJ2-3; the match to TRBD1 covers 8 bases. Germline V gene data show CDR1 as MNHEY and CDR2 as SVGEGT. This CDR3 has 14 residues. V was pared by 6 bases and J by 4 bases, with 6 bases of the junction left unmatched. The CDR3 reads CASRQTGVADTQYF. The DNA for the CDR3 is TGTGCCAGCAGGCAGACAGGGGTGGCAGATACGCAGTATTTT.

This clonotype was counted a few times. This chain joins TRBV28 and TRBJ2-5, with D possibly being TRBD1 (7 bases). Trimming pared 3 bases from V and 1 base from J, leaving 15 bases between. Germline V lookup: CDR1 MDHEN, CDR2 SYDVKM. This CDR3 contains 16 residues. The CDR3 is CASSLGQGGAQETQYF. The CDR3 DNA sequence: TGTGCCAGCAGTTTGGGGCAGGGGGGAGCCCAAGAGACCCAGTACTTC.

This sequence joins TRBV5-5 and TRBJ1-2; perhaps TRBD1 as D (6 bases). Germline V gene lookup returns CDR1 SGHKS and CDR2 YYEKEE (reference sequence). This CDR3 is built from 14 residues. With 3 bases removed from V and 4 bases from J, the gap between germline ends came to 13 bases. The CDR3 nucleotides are TGTGCCAGCAGCTCTACAGGGTTGGGCTATGGCTACACCTTC. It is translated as CASSSTGLGYGYTF.

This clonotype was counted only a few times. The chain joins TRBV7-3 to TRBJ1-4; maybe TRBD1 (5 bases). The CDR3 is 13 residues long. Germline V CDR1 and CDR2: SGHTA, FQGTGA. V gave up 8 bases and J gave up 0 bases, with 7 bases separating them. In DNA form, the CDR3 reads TGTGCCAGCGGGGACGCAACTAATGAAAAACTGTTTTTT. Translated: CASGDATNEKLFF.

The CDR3 DNA is TGCGCCAGCAGGTTTTCGGGAGAAGCTTTCTTT. Translating gives CASRFSGEAFF. The V and J genes are TRBV5-1 and TRBJ1-1; D is unclear. The germline gives CDR1 SGHRS, CDR2 YFSETQ. This CDR3 has 11 amino acids. With 5 bases removed from V and 8 bases from J, the gap between germline ends came to 10 bases.

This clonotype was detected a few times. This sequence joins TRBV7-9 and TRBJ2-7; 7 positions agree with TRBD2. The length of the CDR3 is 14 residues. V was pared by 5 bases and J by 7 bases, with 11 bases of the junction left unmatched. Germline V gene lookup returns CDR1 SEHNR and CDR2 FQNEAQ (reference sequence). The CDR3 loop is CASSPKAGTGEQYV. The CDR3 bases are TGTGCCAGCAGCCCCAAAGCGGGGACGGGAGAGCAGTACGTC.